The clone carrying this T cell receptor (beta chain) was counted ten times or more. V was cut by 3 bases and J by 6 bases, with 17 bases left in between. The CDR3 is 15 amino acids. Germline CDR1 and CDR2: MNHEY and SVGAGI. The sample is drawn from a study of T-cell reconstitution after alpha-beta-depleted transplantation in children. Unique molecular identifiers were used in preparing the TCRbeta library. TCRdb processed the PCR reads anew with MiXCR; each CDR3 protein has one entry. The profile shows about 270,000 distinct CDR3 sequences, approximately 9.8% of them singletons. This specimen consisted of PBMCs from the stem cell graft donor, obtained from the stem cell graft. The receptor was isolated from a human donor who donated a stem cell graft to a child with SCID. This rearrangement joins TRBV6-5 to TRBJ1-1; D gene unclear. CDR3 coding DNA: TGTGCCAGCAGTTATTCCGGGCCCCCGCGAGCTGAAGCTTTCTTT. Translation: CASSYSGPPRAEAFF.